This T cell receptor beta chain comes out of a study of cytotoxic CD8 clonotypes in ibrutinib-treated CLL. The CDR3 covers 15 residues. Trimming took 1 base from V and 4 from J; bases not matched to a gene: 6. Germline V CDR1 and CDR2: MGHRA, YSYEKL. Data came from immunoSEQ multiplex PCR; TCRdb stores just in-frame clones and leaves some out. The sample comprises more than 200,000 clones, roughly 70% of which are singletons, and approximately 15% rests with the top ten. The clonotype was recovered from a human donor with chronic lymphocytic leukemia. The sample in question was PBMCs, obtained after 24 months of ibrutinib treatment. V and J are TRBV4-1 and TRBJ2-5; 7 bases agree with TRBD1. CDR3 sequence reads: CASSQVDREGETQYF. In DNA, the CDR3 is TGCGCCAGCAGCCAAGTCGACAGGGAAGGAGAGACCCAGTACTTC.